This T cell receptor (beta chain) stems from a study of OX40 agonist ivuxolimab in advanced cancers. The wider study: Patients received intravenous ivuxolimab every 2 weeks at 0.01 to 10 mg/kg. Study observations and caveats: CD8+ T cells showed, on average, more clonal expansion than CD4+ cells. Some patients who did not respond also had low normalized T-cell clonal expansion.

The germline V gene has CDR1 GTSNPN and CDR2 SVGIG (reference sequence). Trimming removed 2 bases from V and 5 bases from J, with 13 bases in between. This CDR3 contains 14 residues. Samples of blood were obtained at baseline, on cycle 4 day 1, and on cycle 7 day 1. Sequencing was performed with immunoSEQ multiplex PCR; in TCRdb, only in-frame clones are kept and a portion is missing. The sample lists tens of thousands of clones, about 90% occurring once. As concerns this clone: Its antigen remains unknown.

The genes are TRBV30 and TRBJ1-5; tentatively, D is TRBD1 (5 bases). The source of this sequence is an adult with an advanced solid tumor such as melanoma, head and neck, liver or kidney cancer. The material sequenced was CD4+ or CD8+ T cells sorted from blood, taken in a trial of the OX40 agonist ivuxolimab. CDR3 sequence (DNA): TGTGCCTGGAGTAAACCAGGGCACGATCAGCCCCAGCATTTT. This translates into CAWSKPGHDQPQHF. The variable domain in full, with the rest retrieved from reference TRBV30 and TRBJ1-5, is SQTIHQWPATLVQPVGSPLSLECTVEGTSNPNLYWYRQAAGRGLQLLFYSVGIGQISSEVPQNLSASRPQDRQFILSSKKLLLSDSGFYLCAWSKPGHDQPQHFGDGTRLSIL.